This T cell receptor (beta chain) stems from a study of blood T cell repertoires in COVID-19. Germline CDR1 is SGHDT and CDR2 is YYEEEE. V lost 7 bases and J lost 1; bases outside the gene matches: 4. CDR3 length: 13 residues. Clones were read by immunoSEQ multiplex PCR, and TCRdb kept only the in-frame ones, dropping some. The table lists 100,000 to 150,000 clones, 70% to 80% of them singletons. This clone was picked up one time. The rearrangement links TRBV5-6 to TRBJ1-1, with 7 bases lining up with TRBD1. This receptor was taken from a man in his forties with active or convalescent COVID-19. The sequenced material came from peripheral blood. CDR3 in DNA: TGTGCCAGCCGGGGACAGCCGAACACTGAAGCTTTCTTT. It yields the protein CASRGQPNTEAFF.